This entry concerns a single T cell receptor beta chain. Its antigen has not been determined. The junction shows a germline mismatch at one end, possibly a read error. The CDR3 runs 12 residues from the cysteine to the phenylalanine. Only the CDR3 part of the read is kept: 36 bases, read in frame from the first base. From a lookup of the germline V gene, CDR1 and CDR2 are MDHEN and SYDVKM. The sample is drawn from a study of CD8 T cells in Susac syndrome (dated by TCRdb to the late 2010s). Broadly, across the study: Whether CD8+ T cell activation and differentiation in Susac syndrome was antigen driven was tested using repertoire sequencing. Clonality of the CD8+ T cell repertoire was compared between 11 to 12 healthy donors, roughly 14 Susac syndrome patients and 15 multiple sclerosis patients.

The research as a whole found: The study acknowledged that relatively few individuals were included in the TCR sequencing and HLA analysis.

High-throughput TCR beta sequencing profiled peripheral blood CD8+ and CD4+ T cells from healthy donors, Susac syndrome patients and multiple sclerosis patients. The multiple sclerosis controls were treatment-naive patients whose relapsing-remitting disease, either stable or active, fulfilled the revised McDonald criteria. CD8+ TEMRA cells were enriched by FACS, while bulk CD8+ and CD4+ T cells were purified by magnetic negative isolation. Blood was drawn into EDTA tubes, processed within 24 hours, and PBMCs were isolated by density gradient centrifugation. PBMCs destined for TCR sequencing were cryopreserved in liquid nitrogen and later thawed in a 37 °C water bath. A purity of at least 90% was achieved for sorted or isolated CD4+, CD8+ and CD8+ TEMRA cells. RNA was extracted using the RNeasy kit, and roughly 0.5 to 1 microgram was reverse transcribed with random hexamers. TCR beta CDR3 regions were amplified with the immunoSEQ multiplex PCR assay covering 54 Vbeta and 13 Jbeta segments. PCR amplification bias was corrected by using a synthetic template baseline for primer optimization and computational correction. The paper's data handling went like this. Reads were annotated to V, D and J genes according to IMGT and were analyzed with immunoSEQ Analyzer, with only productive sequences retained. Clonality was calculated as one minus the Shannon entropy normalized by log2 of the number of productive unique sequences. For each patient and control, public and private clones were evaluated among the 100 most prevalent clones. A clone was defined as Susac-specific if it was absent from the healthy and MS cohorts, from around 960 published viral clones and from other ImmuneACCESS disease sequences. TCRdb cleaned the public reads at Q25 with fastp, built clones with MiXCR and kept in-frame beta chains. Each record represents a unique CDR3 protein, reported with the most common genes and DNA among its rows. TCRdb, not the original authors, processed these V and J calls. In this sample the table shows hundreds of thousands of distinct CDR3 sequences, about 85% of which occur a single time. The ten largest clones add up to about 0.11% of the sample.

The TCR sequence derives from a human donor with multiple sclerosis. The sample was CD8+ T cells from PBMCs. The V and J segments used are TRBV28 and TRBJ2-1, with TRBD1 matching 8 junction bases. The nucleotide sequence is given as TGTGCCAGCAGCCTGACAGGGGTCTCTACACTCTTC. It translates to CASSLTGVSTLF.